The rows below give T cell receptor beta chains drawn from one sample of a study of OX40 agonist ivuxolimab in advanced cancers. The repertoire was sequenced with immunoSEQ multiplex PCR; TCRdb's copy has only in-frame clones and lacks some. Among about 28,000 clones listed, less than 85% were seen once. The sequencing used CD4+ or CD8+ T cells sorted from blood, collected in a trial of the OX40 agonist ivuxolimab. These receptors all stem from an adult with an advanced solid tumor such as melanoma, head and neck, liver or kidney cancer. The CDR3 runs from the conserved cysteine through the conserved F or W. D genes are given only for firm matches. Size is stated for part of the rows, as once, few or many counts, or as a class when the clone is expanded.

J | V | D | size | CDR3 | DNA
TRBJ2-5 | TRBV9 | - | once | CASSSLQETQYF | TGTGCCAGCAGCTCGCTCCAGGAGACCCAGTACTTC
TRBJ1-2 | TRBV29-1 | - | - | CSVVLADWNYGYTF | TGCAGCGTTGTCCTAGCCGATTGGAACTATGGCTACACCTTC
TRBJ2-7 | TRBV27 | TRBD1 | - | CASSPGTAYEQYF | TGTGCCAGCAGTCCCGGGACAGCCTACGAGCAGTACTTC
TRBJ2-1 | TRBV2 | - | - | CASRSPGTPSYNEQFF | TGTGCCAGCAGATCTCCCGGGACACCCTCCTACAATGAGCAGTTCTTC
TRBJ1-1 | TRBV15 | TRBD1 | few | CATSQTGVGEAFF | TGTGCCACCAGCCAGACAGGGGTGGGTGAAGCTTTCTTT
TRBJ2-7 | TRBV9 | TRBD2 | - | CASSPTSGSSYEQYF | TGTGCCAGCAGCCCGACTAGCGGGAGTTCCTACGAGCAGTACTTC
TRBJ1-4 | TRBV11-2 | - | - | CASSLVGGQSFEKLFF | TGTGCCAGCAGCTTGGTCGGAGGTCAGTCATTTGAAAAACTGTTTTTT
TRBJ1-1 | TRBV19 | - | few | CATAQGLNTEAFF | TGTGCCACCGCGCAGGGGCTGAACACTGAAGCTTTCTTT
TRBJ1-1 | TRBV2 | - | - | CASSESLYNPMNTEAFF | TGTGCCAGCAGTGAATCCTTGTACAACCCAATGAACACTGAAGCTTTCTTT
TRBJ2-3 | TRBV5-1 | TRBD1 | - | CASSLGSGTGADTQYF | TGCGCCAGCAGCTTAGGGTCCGGGACAGGGGCCGATACGCAGTATTTT
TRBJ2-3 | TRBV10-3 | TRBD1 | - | CASSDGQGSDTQYF | TGTGCCAGCAGTGATGGACAGGGGTCAGATACGCAGTATTTT
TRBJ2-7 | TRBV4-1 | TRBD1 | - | CASSQVGTGLYEQYF | TGCGCCAGCAGCCAAGTTGGGACAGGGCTCTACGAGCAGTACTTC
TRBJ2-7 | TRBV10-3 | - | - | CAISGTDKPYEQYF | TGTGCCATCAGTGGGACCGATAAGCCCTACGAGCAGTACTTC
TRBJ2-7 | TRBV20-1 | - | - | CSASLQGEQYF | TGCAGTGCCTCTCTCCAAGGCGAGCAGTACTTC
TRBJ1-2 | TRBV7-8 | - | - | CASRPAGTYGYTF | TGTGCCAGCAGACCGGCGGGGACGTATGGCTACACCTTC
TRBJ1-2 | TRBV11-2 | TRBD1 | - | CASSLSDRVDYGYTF | TGTGCCAGCAGCTTATCGGACAGGGTGGACTATGGCTACACCTTC
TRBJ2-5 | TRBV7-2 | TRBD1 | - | CASSLGDRIHGETQYF | TGTGCCAGCAGCTTAGGGGACAGGATTCATGGGGAGACCCAGTACTTC
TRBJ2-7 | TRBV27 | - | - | CASSYGGEQYF | TGTGCCAGCAGTTATGGGGGGGAGCAGTACTTC
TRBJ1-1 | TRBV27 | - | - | CASSSLDRINTEAFF | TGTGCCAGCAGTTCTCTAGACAGAATAAACACTGAAGCTTTCTTT
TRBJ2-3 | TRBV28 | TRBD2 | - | CASSFLASGESTDTQYF | TGTGCCAGCAGTTTCCTTGCTAGCGGAGAAAGCACAGATACGCAGTATTTT
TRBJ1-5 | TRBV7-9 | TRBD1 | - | CASSGTGLGNQPQHF | TGTGCCAGCAGCGGGACAGGGCTCGGCAATCAGCCCCAGCATTTT
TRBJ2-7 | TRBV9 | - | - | CASSVGRTDNSYEQYF | TGTGCCAGCAGCGTAGGCAGGACAGATAACTCCTACGAGCAGTACTTC
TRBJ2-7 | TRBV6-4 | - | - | CASSELAESYEQYF | TGTGCCAGCAGTGAATTAGCGGAGAGCTACGAGCAGTACTTC
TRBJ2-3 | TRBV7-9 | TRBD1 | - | CASSPPTGIDTQYF | TGTGCCAGCAGCCCACCGACAGGGATAGATACGCAGTATTTT